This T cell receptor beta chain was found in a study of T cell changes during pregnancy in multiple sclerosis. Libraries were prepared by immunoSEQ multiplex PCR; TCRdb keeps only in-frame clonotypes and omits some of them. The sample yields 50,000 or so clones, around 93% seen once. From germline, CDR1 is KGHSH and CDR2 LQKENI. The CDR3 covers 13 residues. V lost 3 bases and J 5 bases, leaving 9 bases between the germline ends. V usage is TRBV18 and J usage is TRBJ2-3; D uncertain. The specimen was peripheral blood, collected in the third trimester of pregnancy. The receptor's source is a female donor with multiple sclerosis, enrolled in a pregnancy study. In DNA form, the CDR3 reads TGTGCCAGCTCACCGCCGCTAAGAGATACGCAGTATTTT. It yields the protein CASSPPLRDTQYF.